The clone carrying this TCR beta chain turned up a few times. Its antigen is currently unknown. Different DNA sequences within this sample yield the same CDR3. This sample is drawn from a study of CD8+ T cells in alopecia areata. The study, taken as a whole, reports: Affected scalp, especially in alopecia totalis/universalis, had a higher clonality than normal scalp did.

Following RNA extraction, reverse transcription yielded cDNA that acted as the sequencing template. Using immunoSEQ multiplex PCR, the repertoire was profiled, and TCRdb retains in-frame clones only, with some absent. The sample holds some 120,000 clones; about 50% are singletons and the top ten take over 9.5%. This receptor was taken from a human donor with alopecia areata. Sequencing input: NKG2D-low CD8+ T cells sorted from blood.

The CDR3 region has the DNA TGCAGCGTTGGTGGCACTGAAGCTTTCTTT. It specifies CSVGGTEAFF. The chain joins TRBV29-1 to TRBJ1-1; D gene ambiguous. Deletions cut 4 bases from V and 4 bases from J, with 4 bases between. The CDR3 runs 10 residues. Germline CDR1 is SQVTM and CDR2 is ANQGSEA.